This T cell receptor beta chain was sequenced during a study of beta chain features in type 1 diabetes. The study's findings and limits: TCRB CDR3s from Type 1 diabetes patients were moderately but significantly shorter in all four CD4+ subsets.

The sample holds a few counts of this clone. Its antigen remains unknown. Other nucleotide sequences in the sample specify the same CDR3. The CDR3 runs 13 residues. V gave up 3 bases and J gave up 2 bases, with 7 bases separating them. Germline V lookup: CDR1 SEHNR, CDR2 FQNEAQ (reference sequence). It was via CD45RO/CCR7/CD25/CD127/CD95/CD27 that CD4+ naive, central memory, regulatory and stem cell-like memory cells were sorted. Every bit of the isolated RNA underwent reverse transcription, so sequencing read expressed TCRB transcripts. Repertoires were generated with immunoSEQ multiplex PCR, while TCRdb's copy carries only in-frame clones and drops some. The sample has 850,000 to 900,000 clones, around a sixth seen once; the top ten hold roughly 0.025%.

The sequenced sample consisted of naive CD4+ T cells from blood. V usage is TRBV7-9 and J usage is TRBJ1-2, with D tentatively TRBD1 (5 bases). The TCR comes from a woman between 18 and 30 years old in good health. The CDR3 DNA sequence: TGTGCCAGCAGCTTGGGACTAAACTATGGCTACACCTTC. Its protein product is CASSLGLNYGYTF.